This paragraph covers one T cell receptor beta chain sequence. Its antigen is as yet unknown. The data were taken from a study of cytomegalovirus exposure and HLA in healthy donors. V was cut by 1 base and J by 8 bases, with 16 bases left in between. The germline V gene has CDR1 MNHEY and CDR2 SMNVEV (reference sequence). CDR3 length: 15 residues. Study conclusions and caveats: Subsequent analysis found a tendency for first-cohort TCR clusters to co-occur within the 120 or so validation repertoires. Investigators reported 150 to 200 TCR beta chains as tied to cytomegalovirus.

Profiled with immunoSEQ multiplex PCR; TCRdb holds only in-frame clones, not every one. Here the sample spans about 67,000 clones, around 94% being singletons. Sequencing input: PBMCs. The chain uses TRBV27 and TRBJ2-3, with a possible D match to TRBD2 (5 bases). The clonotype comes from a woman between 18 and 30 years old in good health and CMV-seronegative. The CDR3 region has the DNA TGTGCCAGCAGTTTATTTGGACTCGTATCAAGTACGCAGTATTTT. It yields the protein CASSLFGLVSSTQYF.